These 27 T cell receptor beta chains were all obtained from the same sample, sequenced in a study of T cell responses to AZD1222 COVID-19 vaccine. Generated by immunoSEQ multiplex PCR, the TCRdb table keeps only in-frame clones and is missing some. The sample has tens of thousands of clones; about 89% are singletons. Source: peripheral blood, taken on day 0 of AZD1222 vaccination. These receptor sequences come from an adult in good health.

The CDR3 region has the DNA TGTGCCAGCAGTGCCTCGAACAGGGGGCTCCCCTACGAGCAGTACTTC. It yields the protein CASSASNRGLPYEQYF. The rearrangement links TRBV6-1 to TRBJ2-7; 9 bases align to TRBD1. There are 16 residues in the CDR3. Unmatched junction bases numbered 9, after V lost 4 bases and J lost 2 bases. Germline CDR1 MNHNS, CDR2 SASEGT.

The chain employs TRBV3-1 (or the pseudogene TRBV3-2) and TRBJ2-1; D call uncertain. V shed 0 bases and J shed 0 bases, with 21 bases lying between them. The CDR3 is 20 amino acids. Germline assignment: CDR1 LGHDT and CDR2 YNNKEL (reference sequence). The CDR3 loop reads CASSQDSEDQPFISYNEQFF. The CDR3 bases are TGTGCCAGCAGCCAAGATAGTGAGGACCAACCGTTTATCTCCTACAATGAGCAGTTCTTC.

The V and J genes are TRBV30 and TRBJ1-4; D is perhaps TRBD1 (6 bases). The CDR3 has 14 residues. V was cut by 1 base and J by 6 bases, with 12 bases left in between. Per the germline V gene, CDR1 is GTSNPN and CDR2 is SVGIG (reference sequence). CDR3 nucleotides: TGTGCCTGGAGTGGCCGACAGGTACATGAAAAACTGTTTTTT. This codes for CAWSGRQVHEKLFF.

The chain combines TRBV19 with TRBJ2-6; D is uncertain. The length of the CDR3 is 14 residues. Germline V CDR1 and CDR2: LNHDA, SQIVND (reference sequence). Deletions cut 7 bases from V and 1 base from J, with 8 bases between. The CDR3 spells CASIGRSGANVLTF. DNA for the CDR3: TGTGCCAGTATTGGGCGGTCTGGGGCCAACGTCCTGACTTTC.

The rearrangement joins TRBV5-4 to TRBJ2-3; D gene uncertain. The germline V and J ends were trimmed by 1 base and 3 bases, with 6 bases remaining between them. CDR1 SGHNT and CDR2 YYREEE come from the germline V gene (reference sequence). There are 13 residues in the CDR3. The CDR3, as DNA: TGTGCCAGCAGCTTGCTAGGAACAGATACGCAGTATTTT. Amino acid sequence: CASSLLGTDTQYF.

This chain joins TRBV9 and TRBJ1-1; 9 bases fit TRBD1. Germline assignment: CDR1 SGDLS and CDR2 YYNGEE. The CDR3 has 16 residues. The V and J ends lost 4 bases and 4 bases, in that order; junction bases with no gene match: 11. In DNA, the CDR3 is TGTGCCAGCAGCTTCCGGACAGGGGTGCCCTTCACTGAAGCTTTCTTT. Encoded protein: CASSFRTGVPFTEAFF.

The CDR3 loop is CASNKGGLGDSYNSPLHF. In nucleotides, the CDR3 is TGTGCCTCCAACAAAGGGGGGTTGGGAGACTCCTATAATTCACCCCTCCACTTT. The chain uses TRBV11-2 and TRBJ1-6, with D possibly TRBD1 on 6 matching bases. Germline assignment: CDR1 SGHAT and CDR2 FQNNGV. V lost 11 bases and J 0 bases, leaving 23 bases between the germline ends. The CDR3 sequence is 18 residues long.

V usage is TRBV12-5 and J usage is TRBJ1-5, with 7 bases lining up with TRBD1. The CDR3 consists of 17 residues. The ends lost 5 bases at V and 3 bases at J; junction bases unmatched: 13. Germline CDR1 reads LGHNT; CDR2 reads FRNRAP. Here the CDR3 reads CASGQKTGPSFNQPQHF. The DNA for the CDR3 is TGTGCTAGTGGTCAGAAGACAGGGCCCTCTTTCAATCAGCCCCAGCATTTT.

This clone was seen just once. The gene calls are TRBV7-6 and TRBJ1-1, with 7 bases lining up with TRBD1. Trimming removed 5 bases from V and 1 base from J; junction bases left unmatched: 7. The CDR3 is made up of 15 amino acids. Germline V gives CDR1 SGHVS, CDR2 FNYEAQ. The CDR3 loop is CASSPTGERNTEAFF. The CDR3 bases are TGTGCCAGCAGCCCAACAGGGGAAAGGAACACTGAAGCTTTCTTT.

CDR3 residues: CASSLPLQGSANYGYTF. The CDR3 region has the DNA TGTGCCAGCAGCTTACCGCTACAGGGTTCAGCTAACTATGGCTACACCTTC. V usage is TRBV7-2 and J usage is TRBJ1-2; weak D call: TRBD1 (6 bases). There are 17 residues in the CDR3. Trimming took 2 bases from V and 0 from J, leaving 16 bases between them. Looked up from germline, CDR1 is SGHTA and CDR2 is FQGNSA.

The V and J genes are TRBV20-1 and TRBJ1-2; D call uncertain. Germline loops: CDR1 DFQATT, CDR2 SNEGSKA (reference sequence). Trimming removed 0 bases at V and 8 bases at J, with 7 bases between. This CDR3 has 11 amino acids. The CDR3 region is CSAREDRGYTF. In DNA, the CDR3 is TGCAGTGCTAGAGAGGATAGGGGCTACACCTTC.

The genes are TRBV6-5 and TRBJ2-7, with TRBD2 matching 7 bases. V was clipped by 6 bases and J by 2 bases; unmatched bases: 10. CDR3 size: 15 residues. Germline values: CDR1 MNHEY, CDR2 SVGAGI. In DNA, the CDR3 is TGTGCCAGCAGCCCGGTGGGCGGGAGTACCTACGAGCAGTACTTC. Translating it yields CASSPVGGSTYEQYF.

V is TRBV6-6 and J is TRBJ2-3; 12 nucleotides align to TRBD2. The germline gives CDR1 MNHNY, CDR2 SVGAGI (reference sequence). J was trimmed by 2 bases and V by 5 bases; bases with no gene match: 5. The CDR3 sequence is 16 residues long. The CDR3 here is CASSNGLAGNTDTQYF. CDR3 DNA sequence: TGTGCCAGCAGTAATGGACTAGCGGGAAACACAGATACGCAGTATTTT.

This clone was observed a single time. V is TRBV2 and J is TRBJ2-1; D is possibly TRBD1 (6 bases). V lost 7 bases and J lost 3, with 16 bases in between. The CDR3 contains 15 residues. Germline V lookup: CDR1 SNHLY, CDR2 FYNNEI. The CDR3 bases are TGTGCCAGCACCGAACAGGGTGAGGGCTACAATGAGCAGTTCTTC. This gives the protein CASTEQGEGYNEQFF.

V gene TRBV11-1 combines with J gene TRBJ1-1, with 7 positions matching TRBD1. Trimming cost V 5 bases and J 10 bases; bases outside gene matches: 13. This CDR3 has 14 amino acids. The germline V gene has CDR1 SGHAT and CDR2 FQDESV (reference sequence). CDR3 in amino acids: CASSVTGNSRGAFF. In DNA form, the CDR3 reads TGTGCCAGCAGCGTGACAGGGAATAGTAGGGGAGCTTTCTTT.

The rearrangement joins TRBV6-5 to TRBJ1-6; no clear D gene. Germline CDR1 and CDR2: MNHEY and SVGAGI. The CDR3 is 13 amino acids. The ends were cut back, 3 bases at V and 6 bases at J, with 6 bases in the middle. CDR3 DNA: TGTGCCAGCAGTTATTCCAGTAATTCACCCCTCCACTTT. This translates into CASSYSSNSPLHF.

CDR3 nucleotides: TGTGCCAGCATCACACCCGGGGCTCTCACCCACAACCACTGCTCGTACTCTGGAAACACCATATATTTT. Translation: CASITPGALTHNHCSYSGNTIYF. This chain joins TRBV27 and TRBJ1-3, with D perhaps TRBD1 (5 bases). This CDR3 region has 23 residues. Looked up from germline, CDR1 is MNHEY and CDR2 is SMNVEV (reference sequence). V was trimmed by 7 bases and J by 0 bases, leaving 37 bases between them.

The chain joins TRBV6-5 to TRBJ1-2; 12 bases agree with TRBD1. V shed 6 bases, J shed 3 bases, and the junction held 5 bases outside the gene matches. Germline V gives CDR1 MNHEY, CDR2 SVGAGI. The CDR3 runs to 15 residues. CDR3 region: CASRRGTGGYYGYTF. The CDR3 DNA reads as TGTGCCAGCAGACGAGGGACAGGGGGCTACTATGGCTACACCTTC.

The chain uses TRBV5-1 and TRBJ1-1, with a tentative D call TRBD1 (5 bases). This CDR3 spans 13 amino acids. Germline V gene sequence: CDR1 SGHRS, CDR2 YFSETQ. V was trimmed by 6 bases and J by 10 bases, leaving 19 bases between them. The DNA for the CDR3 is TGCGCCAGCACCTCGGGACCGGAGACGCCAGCTTTCTTT. It encodes CASTSGPETPAFF.

The rearrangement joins TRBV9 to TRBJ2-7; TRBD2 matches at 13 bases. Germline V gives CDR1 SGDLS, CDR2 YYNGEE. The CDR3 contains 14 residues. V shed 2 bases and J 6 bases; nucleotides not matched to a gene: 2. CDR3 bases: TGTGCCAGCAGCGTCGGACTAGCGGGAGCCGAGCAGTACTTC. Amino acids: CASSVGLAGAEQYF.

The chain couples TRBV6-5 to TRBJ1-2, with TRBD1 identical over 8 bases. With 6 bases clipped from V and 2 bases from J, the junction kept 2 bases outside the gene matches. Looked up from germline, CDR1 is MNHEY and CDR2 is SVGAGI. This CDR3 spans 13 amino acids. CDR3 in amino acids: CASSGQGNYGYTF. CDR3 sequence (DNA): TGTGCCAGCAGCGGACAGGGCAACTATGGCTACACCTTC.

The chain is built from TRBV12-3 or TRBV12-4 and TRBJ2-7; tentative D call: TRBD2 (5 bases). The CDR3 has 13 residues. The V end was cut by 3 bases, the J end by 2 bases, with 8 bases between. This CDR3 is CASSLLGAYEQYF. DNA of the CDR3: TGTGCCAGCAGTTTGTTGGGAGCCTACGAGCAGTACTTC.

The chain is built from TRBV20-1 and TRBJ1-1; the D is unclear. The V gene's germline CDR1 is DFQATT and CDR2 SNEGSKA (reference sequence). Trimming took 6 bases from V and 5 from J, leaving 7 bases between them. This CDR3 comprises 10 residues. The DNA for the CDR3 is TGCAGTGCGGAGGGTACTGAAGCTTTCTTT. Its protein is CSAEGTEAFF.

The genes are TRBV9 and TRBJ2-7, with 8 bases that match TRBD2. Germline V gene data show CDR1 as SGDLS and CDR2 as YYNGEE. The CDR3 is 16 residues long. V shed 6 bases and J 2 bases; nucleotides not matched to a gene: 13. This CDR3 is CASTRTSGRRTYEQYF. The CDR3 coding sequence is TGTGCCAGCACCCGAACAAGCGGGAGAAGGACCTACGAGCAGTACTTC.

The rearrangement joins TRBV5-1 to TRBJ2-2; D is unresolved. The CDR3 contains 14 residues. Germline CDR1 is SGHRS and CDR2 is YFSETQ. V dropped 0 bases and J dropped 3 bases, with 6 bases sitting between them. DNA for the CDR3: TGCGCCAGCAGCTTGGACCCAGACACCGGGGAGCTGTTTTTT. Its protein is CASSLDPDTGELFF.

The sample holds one count of this clone. One junction end disagrees with the germline gene, perhaps due to a read error. This chain links TRBV28 with TRBJ2-1; D gene unclear. Germline loops: CDR1 MDHEN, CDR2 SYDVKM. The CDR3 contains 10 residues. The DNA of the CDR3 is TGTGCCAGCAGTTCCAATCAGCAGTTCTTC. This gives the protein CASSSNQQFF.

The chain joins TRBV18 to TRBJ2-2; tentative D call: TRBD2 (5 bases). Germline V gene sequence: CDR1 KGHSH, CDR2 LQKENI. CDR3 size: 14 residues. The germline V and J ends were trimmed by 0 bases and 8 bases, with 10 bases remaining between them. The DNA of the CDR3 is TGTGCCAGCTCACCACCGAACGGAGGAGGGGAGCTGTTTTTT. Translating it yields CASSPPNGGGELFF.